These 24 T cell receptor beta chains were sequenced from one sample in a study of blood T cell repertoires in COVID-19. Libraries were prepared by immunoSEQ multiplex PCR; TCRdb keeps only in-frame clonotypes and omits some of them. The sample has 35,000 to 50,000 clones; approximately 85% are singletons. Sequencing input: peripheral blood. These TCRs come from a man aged 55 to 70 with acute or convalescent COVID-19.

V gene TRBV9 combines with J gene TRBJ2-1; 13 positions agree with TRBD2. CDR3 size: 17 residues. Unmatched junction bases numbered 8, after V lost 4 bases and J lost 4 bases. Germline V gene sequence: CDR1 SGDLS, CDR2 YYNGEE. Written as DNA, the CDR3 is TGTGCCAGCAGCTATTCCGGGACTAGCGGGATTTACAATGAGCAGTTCTTC. It codes for CASSYSGTSGIYNEQFF.

This chain joins TRBV5-1 and TRBJ2-1; 13 bases align to TRBD2. J lost 10 bases, V lost 0 bases, and 7 bases had no gene match. This CDR3 contains 16 residues. Germline-derived CDR1 and CDR2 are SGHRS and YFSETQ. The CDR3 reads CASSLAGTSGAGEQFF. CDR3 nucleotides: TGCGCCAGCAGCTTGGCCGGGACTAGCGGGGCTGGGGAGCAGTTCTTC.

A word on this clone: Germline and junction disagree at one end, which may indicate a read error. The chain employs TRBV10-2 and TRBJ2-7; D perhaps matches TRBD1 (7 bases). The CDR3 extends over 14 amino acids. Germline assignment: CDR1 WSHSY and CDR2 SAAADI. The CDR3, as DNA: TGCGCCAGCAGTGAGGGCCAGGGGGGAGCTCGAAGGAACTTC. The encoded protein is CASSEGQGGARRNF.

This clone was observed once. V usage is TRBV19 and J usage is TRBJ1-1; D perhaps matches TRBD1 (6 bases). The V and J ends lost 5 bases and 2 bases respectively, with 9 bases between them. Germline CDR1 reads LNHDA; CDR2 reads SQIVND (reference sequence). The CDR3 runs to 13 residues. CDR3 sequence: CASSAQGNTEAFF. The CDR3 DNA sequence: TGTGCCAGTAGTGCACAGGGCAACACTGAAGCTTTCTTT.

This clone was found once. The J gene is TRBJ2-7, the V gene TRBV27; the D gene is possibly TRBD2 (6 bases). V shed 0 bases and J shed 1 base, with 13 bases lying between them. The germline CDR1 and CDR2 sequences are MNHEY and SMNVEV (reference sequence). The CDR3 loop spans 16 amino acids. CDR3 loop: CASSLSWASASYEQYF. CDR3 sequence (DNA): TGTGCCAGCAGTTTATCGTGGGCTAGCGCTTCCTACGAGCAGTACTTC.

CDR3 DNA sequence: TGTGCCAGCAGCGTAGGTAGGACAGGGGAGTCCTACGAGCAGTACTTC. Residues: CASSVGRTGESYEQYF. The rearrangement links TRBV9 to TRBJ2-7, with TRBD1 matching 9 bases. CDR3 length: 16 amino acids. Per germline, CDR1 SGDLS and CDR2 YYNGEE. Trimming took 0 bases from V and 1 from J; bases not matched to a gene: 5.

The chain uses TRBV5-1 and TRBJ2-1; 13 positions agree with TRBD2. V shed 4 bases, J shed 7 bases, and the junction held 5 bases outside the gene matches. This CDR3 comprises 15 residues. Germline CDR1 reads SGHRS; CDR2 reads YFSETQ. In nucleotides, the CDR3 is TGCGCCAGCAGCATGAGACTAGCGGGAGGTAATGAGCAGTTCTTC. It translates to CASSMRLAGGNEQFF.

The rearrangement uses TRBV5-4 and TRBJ1-2; no clear D. Trimming left V 0 bases short and J 5 bases short, with 8 bases between. The CDR3 runs to 13 residues. Germline assignment: CDR1 SGHNT and CDR2 YYREEE (reference sequence). The CDR3 protein is CASSLGAGYGYTF. The CDR3 bases are TGTGCCAGCAGCTTGGGTGCGGGGTATGGCTACACCTTC.

V usage is TRBV12-5 and J usage is TRBJ1-1; TRBD1 might be the D (6 bases). The V end was cut by 4 bases, the J end by 1 base, with 13 bases between. CDR1 and CDR2 from the germline V gene are LGHNT and FRNRAP. This CDR3 has 15 residues. DNA for the CDR3: TGTGCTAGTGGTTCCCCCCAGGGGAGGAACACTGAAGCTTTCTTT. Translation gives CASGSPQGRNTEAFF. The full variable domain, with the rest looked up from reference TRBV12-5 and TRBJ1-1, is DARVTQTPRHKVTEMGQEVTMRCQPILGHNTVFWYRQTMMQGLELLAYFRNRAPLDDSGMPKDRFSAEMPDATLATLKIQPSEPRDSAVYFCASGSPQGRNTEAFFGQGTRLTVV.

The sample holds a few counts of this clone. This chain uses TRBV12-3 or TRBV12-4 with TRBJ2-1; no definite D call. V shed 1 base and J shed 8 bases, with 6 bases lying between them. The CDR3 totals 12 residues. The DNA for the CDR3 is TGTGCCAGCAGTTTAGGCCCGGATGAGCAGTTCTTC. Amino acid sequence: CASSLGPDEQFF.

The CDR3 coding sequence is TGCGCCAGCAGCTCGGACGGACAGGGAGGGCCCCAGCATTTT. Its protein product is CASSSDGQGGPQHF. The rearrangement links TRBV5-1 to TRBJ1-5; 8 bases agree with TRBD1. The V and J ends lost 3 bases and 9 bases, in that order; junction bases with no gene match: 8. The CDR3 has 14 residues. Germline-derived CDR1 and CDR2 are SGHRS and YFSETQ. Supplemented by reference TRBV5-1 and TRBJ1-5, the full variable domain reads KAGVTQTPRYLIKTRGQQVTLSCSPISGHRSVSWYQQTPGQGLQFLFEYFSETQRNKGNFPGRFSGRQFSNSRSEMNVSTLELGDSALYLCASSSDGQGGPQHFGDGTRLSIL.

The CDR3 sequence: CASSLPERAFF. The CDR3 DNA is TGTGCCAGCAGTTTACCAGAGAGGGCTTTCTTT. The chain uses TRBV28 and TRBJ1-1, with no clear D. Germline V gives CDR1 MDHEN, CDR2 SYDVKM. The CDR3 totals 11 residues. The V end was cut by 2 bases, the J end by 11 bases, with 9 bases between.

The chain is built from TRBV18 and TRBJ1-1; 7 bases fit TRBD1. Looked up from germline, CDR1 is KGHSH and CDR2 is LQKENI. The CDR3 contains 15 residues. V lost 3 bases to trimming and J lost 1 base; unmatched junction nucleotides: 5. CDR3 in DNA: TGTGCCAGCTCACCGGACAGGCCTAGGAACACTGAAGCTTTCTTT. Encoded protein: CASSPDRPRNTEAFF.

The chain combines TRBV30 with TRBJ1-5; D ambiguous. The CDR3 loop spans 13 amino acids. Per the germline V gene, CDR1 is GTSNPN and CDR2 is SVGIG (reference sequence). Trimming took off 5 bases at V and 4 bases at J, with 12 bases between the two ends. The CDR3 loop is CAWGVGSNQPQHF. CDR3 bases: TGTGCCTGGGGAGTGGGCAGTAATCAGCCCCAGCATTTT.

The chain joins TRBV4-1 to TRBJ1-2; D ambiguous. V lost 1 base and J 4 bases, leaving 16 bases between the germline ends. This CDR3 is 16 amino acids long. Germline CDR1 is MGHRA and CDR2 is YSYEKL. CDR3 bases: TGCGCCAGCAGCCAAGTACCGCACTCAAACCCCTATGGCTACACCTTC. This encodes CASSQVPHSNPYGYTF.

The genes are TRBV25-1 and TRBJ2-3, with TRBD2 identical over 8 bases. The CDR3 is 14 amino acids. CDR1 is MGHDK and CDR2 is SYGVNS in the germline V gene. Trimming cost V 8 bases and J 4 bases; bases outside gene matches: 8. The CDR3, as DNA: TGTGCCAGCCCGCCGGGGACTAGAGCAGATACGCAGTATTTT. Translation: CASPPGTRADTQYF.

J is TRBJ1-6 and V is TRBV5-1; 8 nucleotides align to TRBD1. The trim removed 4 bases at V and 10 bases at J, leaving 10 bases unmatched. Per the germline V gene, CDR1 is SGHRS and CDR2 is YFSETQ. CDR3 size: 15 residues. The CDR3 sequence is CASSGKTGAYSPLHF. For the CDR3, the DNA is TGCGCCAGCAGCGGAAAGACAGGGGCGTACTCACCCCTCCACTTT.

CDR3 nucleotides: TGTGCCAGCAGCCCTTCAGGGGGGAAGACCCAGTACTTC. Amino acids: CASSPSGGKTQYF. The rearrangement uses TRBV28 and TRBJ2-5, with D possibly being TRBD1 (7 bases). This CDR3 spans 13 amino acids. Trimming took 6 bases from V and 6 from J, leaving 14 bases between them. Germline V CDR1 and CDR2: MDHEN, SYDVKM.

V is TRBV28 and J is TRBJ2-1; D is possibly TRBD1 (5 bases). This CDR3 comprises 13 residues. V lost 7 bases and J 7 bases, leaving 14 bases between the germline ends. In germline, CDR1 is MDHEN, CDR2 SYDVKM. CDR3 in DNA: TGTGCCAGCAAACAGCAGGGAAGGAATGAGCAGTTCTTC. Residues: CASKQQGRNEQFF.

The chain has TRBV29-1 and TRBJ2-1, with TRBD2 matching 9 bases. The CDR3 totals 14 residues. Germline lookup yields CDR1 SQVTM and CDR2 ANQGSEA. V lost 4 bases and J lost 5; bases outside the gene matches: 6. Here the CDR3 DNA reads TGCAGCGTTGGGCGACTAGCGGAACACAATGAGCAGTTCTTC. Its translation is CSVGRLAEHNEQFF.

This sequence joins TRBV19 and TRBJ1-5, with 7 bases matching TRBD1. The CDR3 is made up of 15 amino acids. Germline values: CDR1 LNHDA, CDR2 SQIVND (reference sequence). V lost 6 bases, J lost 7 bases, and 12 bases stayed unmatched. The CDR3 coding sequence is TGTGCCAGTAGATACCAGACAGGGACGAGGCAGCCCCAGCATTTT. This gives the protein CASRYQTGTRQPQHF.

The chain uses TRBV18 and TRBJ2-2, with TRBD1 identical over 7 bases. The CDR3 is made up of 15 amino acids. The V gene's germline CDR1 is KGHSH and CDR2 LQKENI. Unmatched junction bases numbered 5, after V lost 3 bases and J lost 4 bases. The CDR3 bases are TGTGCCAGCTCACCTGACAGGGTGGGCACCGGGGAGCTGTTTTTT. Protein sequence: CASSPDRVGTGELFF.

Written as DNA, the CDR3 is TGTGCCAGCAGCACCAGACTAGCGGGGAGGGCCACAGATACGCAGTATTTT. The encoded protein is CASSTRLAGRATDTQYF. The V and J genes are TRBV7-2 and TRBJ2-3, with TRBD2 matching 11 bases. J was trimmed by 2 bases and V by 5 bases; bases with no gene match: 9. CDR3 size: 17 residues. Germline V CDR1 and CDR2: SGHTA, FQGNSA.

This clone was counted a single time. The V call is TRBV7-2, the J call TRBJ2-2; D gene unclear. Germline CDR1 and CDR2: SGHTA and FQGNSA. CDR3 size: 14 residues. Trimming removed 5 bases at V and 4 bases at J, with 11 bases between. This CDR3 is CASSPGPVTGELFF. The CDR3, as DNA: TGTGCCAGCAGCCCTGGGCCCGTCACCGGGGAGCTGTTTTTT.